This T cell receptor beta chain was found in a study of blood T cell repertoires in COVID-19 (dated by TCRdb to 2018 to 2021). Study-level background: The collaborator samples originated in the United States, Italy and Spain and spanned the acute and convalescent phases of COVID-19. The prospective study material was composed of cDNA or gDNA derived from T cells, B-cell-depleted T cells, or PBMCs. HLA class I and class II types, where available, came from metadata supplied by the sample provider rather than from assay-based typing. Samples were obtained from the ongoing ImmuneRACE study (first 160 participants) and from about 1,300 subjects provided by 6 global collaborators. The repertoires were made available in a free public database intended to serve as a resource for research on the immune response to SARS-CoV-2. Nearly every sample came with metadata listing a de-identified subject ID, COVID-19 status, age in years and sex. The dataset comprised deeply sampled blood TCRbeta repertoires from subjects exposed to, actively infected with, or recovered from COVID-19.

The immunoSEQ Assay, a bias-controlled multiplex PCR, was used to amplify TCRbeta CDR3 regions from genomic DNA. In the paper's pipeline: The number of nucleated cells in each sample was estimated from the amplification of reference gene primers within the assay. To quantify the absolute abundance of each unique TCRbeta CDR3 rearrangement, sequence reads were collapsed and filtered. For each sample, productive Simpson clonality was calculated by taking the square root of Simpson's diversity index across productive rearrangements. TCRdb retrieved this table from immuneACCESS and kept in-frame rearrangements only. Not all clones are present; in checked studies, unresolved V genes account for under half, and no reason is known for the remainder. Clonal size and the V and J genes are those of that table, whereas D and trimming came from the DNA. This sample has tens of thousands of clones in its table, and approximately 80% of those were observed once. The ten largest make up roughly 4.5% of the sample.

On the study overall, not on this receptor specifically: The amount of clinical and demographic metadata varied by source and participant and was provided uncurated.

Whole blood was collected in K2EDTA tubes by collaborating institutions according to the institutions' own protocols. Collaborator samples were shipped for TCRbeta analysis as frozen whole blood, isolated PBMCs, or DNA extracted from either sample type. Trimming costs V 1 base and J 0 bases, and their ends lie 15 bases apart. Counted from cysteine to phenylalanine, this CDR3 has 17 amino acids. CDR3 DNA is the only sequence kept; it has 51 bases, read in frame from the first base. CDR1 and CDR2, looked up from the germline V gene, are MGHRA and YSYEKL. Concerning this clone itself: Its target antigen remains unknown. No much larger clone exists at a distance of one base, and base qualities are not known.

This receptor was obtained from a woman between 55 and 75 years old with acute or convalescent COVID-19. The chain links TRBV4-1 with TRBJ1-1; the D gene is not confidently resolved. Sequencing was done on a sample of peripheral blood. The nucleotide sequence is TGCGCCAGCAGCCAAGTTGAACAAGGAGTGATGAACACTGAAGCTTTCTTT. Its translation reads: CASSQVEQGVMNTEAFF.